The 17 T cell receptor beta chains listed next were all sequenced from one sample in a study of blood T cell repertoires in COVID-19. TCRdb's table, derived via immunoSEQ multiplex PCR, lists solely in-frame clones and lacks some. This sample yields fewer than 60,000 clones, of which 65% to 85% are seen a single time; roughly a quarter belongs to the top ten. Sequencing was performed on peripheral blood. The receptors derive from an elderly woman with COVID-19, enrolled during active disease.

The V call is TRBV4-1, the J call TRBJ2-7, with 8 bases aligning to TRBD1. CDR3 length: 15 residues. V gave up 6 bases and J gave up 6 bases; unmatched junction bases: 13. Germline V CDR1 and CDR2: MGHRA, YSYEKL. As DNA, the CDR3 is TGCGCCAGCAGTCCGACCGGGACAGGAGCTTTCGAGCAGTACTTC. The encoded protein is CASSPTGTGAFEQYF.

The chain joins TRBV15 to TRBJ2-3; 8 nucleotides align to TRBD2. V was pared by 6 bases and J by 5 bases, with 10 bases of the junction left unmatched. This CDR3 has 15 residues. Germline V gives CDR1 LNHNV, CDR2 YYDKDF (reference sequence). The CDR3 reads CATSPGAGVVDTQYF. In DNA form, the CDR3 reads TGTGCCACCAGTCCAGGAGCGGGAGTCGTAGATACGCAGTATTTT.

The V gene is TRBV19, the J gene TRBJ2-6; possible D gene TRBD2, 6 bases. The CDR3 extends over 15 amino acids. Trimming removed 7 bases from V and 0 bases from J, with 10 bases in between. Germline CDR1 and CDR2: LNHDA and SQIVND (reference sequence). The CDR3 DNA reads TGTGCCAGTACGACGCGGGGCTCTGGGGCCAACGTCCTGACTTTC. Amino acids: CASTTRGSGANVLTF.

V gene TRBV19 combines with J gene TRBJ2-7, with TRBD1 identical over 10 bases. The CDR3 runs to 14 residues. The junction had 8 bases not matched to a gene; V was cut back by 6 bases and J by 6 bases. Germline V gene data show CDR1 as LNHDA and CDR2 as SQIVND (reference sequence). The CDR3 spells CASSSGQGIGEQYF. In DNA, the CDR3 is TGTGCCAGTAGCTCGGGACAGGGGATTGGCGAGCAGTACTTC.

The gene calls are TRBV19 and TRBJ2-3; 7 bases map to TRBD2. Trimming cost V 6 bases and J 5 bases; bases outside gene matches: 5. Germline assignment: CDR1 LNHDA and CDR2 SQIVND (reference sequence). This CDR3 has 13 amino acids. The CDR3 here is CASRGVAGDTQYF. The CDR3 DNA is TGTGCCAGTAGGGGGGTAGCGGGAGATACGCAGTATTTT.

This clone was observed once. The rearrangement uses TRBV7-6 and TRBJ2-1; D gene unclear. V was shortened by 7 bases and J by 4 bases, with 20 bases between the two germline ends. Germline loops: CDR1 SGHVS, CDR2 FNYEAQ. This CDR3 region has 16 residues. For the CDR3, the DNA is TGTGCCAGCACCCCGTCTATAAGACTGGATTACAATGAGCAGTTCTTC. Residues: CASTPSIRLDYNEQFF.

CDR3 sequence: CASSYGRAGLEYF. CDR3 DNA sequence: TGTGCCAGCAGTTACGGGCGCGCAGGGTTAGAGTACTTC. This chain uses TRBV27 with TRBJ2-7; tentatively, D is TRBD1 (5 bases). The CDR3 runs 13 residues. Germline V lookup: CDR1 MNHEY, CDR2 SMNVEV (reference sequence). V lost 4 bases and J lost 11, with 18 bases in between.

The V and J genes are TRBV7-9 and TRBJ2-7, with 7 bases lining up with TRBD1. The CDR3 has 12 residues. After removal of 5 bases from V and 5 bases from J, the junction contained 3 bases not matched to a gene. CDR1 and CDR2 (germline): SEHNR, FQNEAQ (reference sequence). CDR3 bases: TGTGCCAGCAGCGGCGACAGGGACGAGCAGTACTTC. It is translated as CASSGDRDEQYF.

The CDR3 sequence is CASSVDRDSNQPQHF. The CDR3 nucleotides read TGTGCCAGCAGTGTCGACAGGGATAGCAATCAGCCCCAGCATTTT. This sequence joins TRBV28 and TRBJ1-5; 7 nucleotides align to TRBD1. This CDR3 has 15 amino acids. Germline-derived CDR1 and CDR2 are MDHEN and SYDVKM. V lost 5 bases to trimming and J lost 0 bases; unmatched junction nucleotides: 4.

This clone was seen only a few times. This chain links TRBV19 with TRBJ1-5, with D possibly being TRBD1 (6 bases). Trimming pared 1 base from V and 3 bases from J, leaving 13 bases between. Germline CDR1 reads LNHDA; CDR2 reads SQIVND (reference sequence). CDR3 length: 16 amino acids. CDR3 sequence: CASSIGVGAINQPQHF. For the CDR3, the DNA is TGTGCCAGTAGTATAGGAGTGGGGGCGATCAATCAGCCCCAGCATTTT.

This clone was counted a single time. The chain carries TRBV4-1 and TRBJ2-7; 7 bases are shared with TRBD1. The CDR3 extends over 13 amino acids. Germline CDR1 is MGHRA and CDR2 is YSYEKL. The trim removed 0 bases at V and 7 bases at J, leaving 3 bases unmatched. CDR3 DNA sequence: TGCGCCAGCAGCCAAGACAGGGGGTTGGAGCAGTACTTC. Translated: CASSQDRGLEQYF.

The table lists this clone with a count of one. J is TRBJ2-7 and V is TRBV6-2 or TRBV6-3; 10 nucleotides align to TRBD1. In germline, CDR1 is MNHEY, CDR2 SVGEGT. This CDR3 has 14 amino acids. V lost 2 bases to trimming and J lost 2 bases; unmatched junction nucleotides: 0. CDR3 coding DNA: TGTGCCAGCAGTTACGGGACAGGGGCCTACGAGCAGTACTTC. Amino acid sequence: CASSYGTGAYEQYF.

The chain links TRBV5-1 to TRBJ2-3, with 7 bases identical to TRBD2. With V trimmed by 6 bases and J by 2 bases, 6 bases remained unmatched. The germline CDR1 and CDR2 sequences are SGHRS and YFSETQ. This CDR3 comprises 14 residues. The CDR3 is CASMRREVTDTQYF. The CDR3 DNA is TGCGCCAGCATGCGTCGGGAGGTCACAGATACGCAGTATTTT.

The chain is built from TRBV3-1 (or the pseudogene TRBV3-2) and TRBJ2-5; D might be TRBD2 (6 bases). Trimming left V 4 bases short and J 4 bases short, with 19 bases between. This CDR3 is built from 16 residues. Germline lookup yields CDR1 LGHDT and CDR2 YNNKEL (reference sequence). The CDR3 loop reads CASSPQLARLGETQYF. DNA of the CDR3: TGTGCCAGCAGCCCCCAACTAGCTCGATTGGGAGAGACCCAGTACTTC.

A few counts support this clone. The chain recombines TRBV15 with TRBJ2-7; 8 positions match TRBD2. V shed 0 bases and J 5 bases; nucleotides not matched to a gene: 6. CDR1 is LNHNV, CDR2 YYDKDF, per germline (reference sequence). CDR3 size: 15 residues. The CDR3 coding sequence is TGTGCCACCAGCAGAGATAGGACTAGCAATCACGAGCAGTACTTC. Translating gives CATSRDRTSNHEQYF. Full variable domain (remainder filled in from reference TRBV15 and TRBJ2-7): DAMVIQNPRYQVTQFGKPVTLSCSQTLNHNVMYWYQQKSSQAPKLLFHYYDKDFNNEADTPDNFQSRRPNTSFCFLDIRSPGLGDTAMYLCATSRDRTSNHEQYFGPGTRLTVT.

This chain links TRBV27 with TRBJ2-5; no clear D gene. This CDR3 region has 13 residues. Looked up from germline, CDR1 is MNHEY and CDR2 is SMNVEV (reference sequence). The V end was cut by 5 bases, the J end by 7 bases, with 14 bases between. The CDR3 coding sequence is TGTGCCAGCAGTGTTTTGGGTAGCAGGACCCAGTACTTC. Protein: CASSVLGSRTQYF.

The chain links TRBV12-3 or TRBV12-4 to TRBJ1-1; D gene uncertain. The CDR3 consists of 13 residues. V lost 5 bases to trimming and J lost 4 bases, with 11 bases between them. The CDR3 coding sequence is TGTGCCAGCAGTCCACAGCCCGGCACTGAAGCTTTCTTT. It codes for CASSPQPGTEAFF.